This TCR beta chain was obtained from a study of identical twins. The study, taken as a whole, reports: Insertions were reduced in abundant cord blood beta clonotypes but not in memory repertoires.

TCRdb itself ran the 5' RACE reads through MiXCR, one entry per CDR3 protein. The data show 1.5 million to 2 million distinct CDR3 sequences, with roughly a third seen just once and roughly 0.3% held by the top ten. Trimming cost V 4 bases and J 7 bases; bases outside gene matches: 3. This CDR3 is 15 amino acids long. Germline loops: CDR1 MNHEY, CDR2 SMNVEV (reference sequence). This clonotype has only a few counts. The antigen remains unidentified. Sequenced sample: cord blood. The chain joins TRBV27 to TRBJ2-3; 15 bases align to TRBD2. The TCR originated in a newborn girl in good health. Written as DNA, the CDR3 is TGTGCCAGCAGTTGGACTAGCGGGAGGGAGAATACGCAGTATTTT. Residues: CASSWTSGRENTQYF.